This entry features one TCR beta chain sequence. The data were produced by immunoSEQ multiplex PCR, yet TCRdb's version contains in-frame clones alone and is incomplete. Of approximately 130,000 clones in the sample, around 83% were seen once. The record originates from a study of blood T cell repertoires in COVID-19. The wider study: Sample material is recorded as cDNA or gDNA derived from T cells, B-cell-depleted T cells, or PBMCs.

The specimen was PBMCs or T cells enriched from blood (not recorded which). The sequence derives from a man aged 30 to 39 who had recovered from COVID-19.

CDR3 bases: TGTGCCAGCAGAGGGGCATCCACCGGGGAGCTGTTTTTT. It encodes CASRGASTGELFF. The J gene is TRBJ2-2, the V gene TRBV2; tentative D call: TRBD1 (5 bases). Trimming removed 6 bases from V and 4 bases from J, with 9 bases in between. Looked up from germline, CDR1 is SNHLY and CDR2 is FYNNEI. The CDR3 has 13 residues. Together with reference TRBV2 and TRBJ2-2, the CDR3 gives the full variable domain: EPEVTQTPSHQVTQMGQEVILRCVPISNHLYFYWYRQILGQKVEFLVSFYNNEISEKSEIFDDQFSVERPDGSNFTLKIRSTKLEDSAMYFCASRGASTGELFFGEGSRLTVL.